This entry lists 16 T cell receptor beta chains sequenced from one sample in a study (dated by TCRdb to the mid-2010s). The library was built by means of 5' RACE. Data came from an Illumina MiSeq. TCRdb applied fastp at Q25 and MiXCR to the public reads, then kept only in-frame beta chains. Each entry merges the rows of one CDR3 protein and shows their most common DNA and genes. The sample table lists 53,000 or so distinct CDR3 sequences, over 20% of them with a count of one. The ten largest make up 3.2% of the sample. The sample was tumor-infiltrating naive CD4+ T cells sorted from the breast tumor. The cell subset or site label of this sample denotes: naive CD4+ T cells, CD4+CD45RA+CD25-. The receptors were gathered from a female donor with breast cancer.

In regard to this clonotype: No conserved phenylalanine or tryptophan ends this CDR3, so it is likely a read error. The J gene is TRBJ2-3, the V gene TRBV7-3, with TRBD2 matching 9 bases. Germline V gene lookup returns CDR1 SGHTA and CDR2 FQGTGA. J gave up 2 bases and V 10 bases, and 10 bases lay outside the gene matches. The CDR3 is made up of 15 amino acids. The CDR3 loop reads CATSLSGGSTDTQYI. For the CDR3, the DNA is TGTGCCACCTCACTTAGCGGGGGTTCCACAGATACGCAGTATATT.

This chain joins TRBV7-9 and TRBJ1-2; TRBD1 agrees at 8 bases. V gave up 5 bases and J gave up 4 bases; unmatched junction bases: 3. Germline V gene sequence: CDR1 SEHNR, CDR2 FQNEAQ (reference sequence). This CDR3 region has 13 residues. This chain's CDR3 is CASSLGTGYGYTF. The CDR3, as DNA: TGTGCCAGCAGCCTCGGGACAGGCTATGGCTACACCTTC.

This sequence joins TRBV6-1 and TRBJ1-5, with TRBD1 matching 9 bases. Germline CDR1 and CDR2: MNHNS and SASEGT. The CDR3 is 13 residues long. Trimming removed 5 bases from V and 6 bases from J; junction bases left unmatched: 2. CDR3 DNA: TGTGCCAGCAGTTTACAGGGGGCTCAGCCCCAGCATTTT. The encoded protein is CASSLQGAQPQHF.

In this sample, this clonotype turned up many times. V and J are TRBV12-3 or TRBV12-4 and TRBJ2-7; D remains ambiguous. The CDR3 totals 13 residues. Deletions cut 2 bases from V and 3 bases from J, with 8 bases between. The CDR3 sequence is CASSLLGNYEQYF. The DNA of the CDR3 is TGTGCCAGCAGTTTATTGGGGAACTACGAGCAGTACTTC.

V gene TRBV6-6 combines with J gene TRBJ2-3; perhaps TRBD2 as D (6 bases). This CDR3 is 14 amino acids long. Germline V gene sequence: CDR1 MNHNY, CDR2 SVGAGI (reference sequence). Deletions cut 2 bases from V and 7 bases from J, with 13 bases between. This CDR3 reads CASSYGGGVNTQYF. The DNA of the CDR3 is TGTGCCAGCAGTTACGGTGGAGGGGTTAATACGCAGTATTTT.

This clonotype showed up many times. J is TRBJ1-5 and V is TRBV5-5; TRBD1 matches at 9 bases. The CDR3 spans 16 residues. Germline V lookup: CDR1 SGHKS, CDR2 YYEKEE (reference sequence). After removal of 4 bases from V and 4 bases from J, the junction contained 9 bases not matched to a gene. The CDR3 region is CASSRDRERRNQPQHF. The DNA for the CDR3 is TGTGCCAGCAGCCGGGACAGGGAGAGACGAAATCAGCCCCAGCATTTT.

Details on this clonotype: At one of its ends the junction is not consistent with the germline gene, which may arise from a read error. The gene calls are TRBV5-1 and TRBJ2-3; TRBD1 matches 10 bases. Germline CDR1 reads SGHRS; CDR2 reads YFSETQ. This CDR3 has 16 residues. The CDR3 DNA reads as TGCACCAGCAGCCAACTCTCGGGGACAGGGGCCGATACGCAGTATTTT. It yields the protein CTSSQLSGTGADTQYF.

CDR3 bases: TGCGCCAGCAGCTTGGCCGTACAGGGGGCAGGGGAAAAACTGTTTTTT. Protein: CASSLAVQGAGEKLFF. This chain links TRBV5-1 with TRBJ1-4; 9 bases are a match to TRBD1. The CDR3 length is 16 residues. The germline V gene encodes CDR1 SGHRS and CDR2 YFSETQ. The trim removed 0 bases at V and 8 bases at J, leaving 8 bases unmatched. Full variable domain (missing parts from reference TRBV5-1 and TRBJ1-4): KAGVTQTPRYLIKTRGQQVTLSCSPISGHRSVSWYQQTPGQGLQFLFEYFSETQRNKGNFPGRFSGRQFSNSRSEMNVSTLELGDSALYLCASSLAVQGAGEKLFFGSGTQLSVL.

This clonotype was seen a handful of times. The chain combines TRBV7-8 with TRBJ1-5; no firm D call. The V and J ends lost 0 bases and 3 bases respectively, with 15 bases between them. This CDR3 is built from 17 residues. Germline lookup yields CDR1 SGHVS and CDR2 FQNEAQ. The CDR3 loop reads CASSLAVYIQSNQPQHF. The CDR3 DNA reads as TGTGCCAGCAGCTTAGCGGTGTACATACAATCCAATCAGCCCCAGCATTTT.

The chain couples TRBV7-2 to TRBJ2-7; 12 positions agree with TRBD2. The CDR3 is 16 amino acids. V shed 5 bases and J 3 bases; nucleotides not matched to a gene: 8. Germline V lookup: CDR1 SGHTA, CDR2 FQGNSA. The CDR3 spells CASSARGLAGIYEQYF. DNA of the CDR3: TGTGCCAGCAGCGCAAGAGGACTAGCGGGGATCTACGAGCAGTACTTC.

This sequence joins TRBV2 and TRBJ1-3; no clear D gene. CDR1 SNHLY and CDR2 FYNNEI come from the germline V gene. The CDR3 is 14 residues long. Trimming shortened V by 6 bases and J by 0 bases, and 9 bases separated the two germline ends. The CDR3 reads CASSDGNSGNTIYF. The DNA for the CDR3 is TGTGCCAGCAGCGACGGAAACTCTGGAAACACCATATATTTT.

This clonotype was counted a few times. The J gene is TRBJ1-1, the V gene TRBV7-8, with TRBD1 as a possible D gene (5 bases). The CDR3 totals 15 residues. The germline gives CDR1 SGHVS, CDR2 FQNEAQ. Trimming removed 5 bases at V and 0 bases at J, with 13 bases between. This CDR3 is CASSRWGNMNTEAFF. DNA for the CDR3: TGTGCCAGCAGCCGCTGGGGGAATATGAACACTGAAGCTTTCTTT.

V and J are TRBV20-1 and TRBJ2-7, with D unresolved. Germline CDR1 and CDR2: DFQATT and SNEGSKA (reference sequence). The ends were cut back, 3 bases at V and 3 bases at J, with 9 bases in the middle. The CDR3 has 12 amino acids. The CDR3 sequence: CSASENIYEQYF. For the CDR3, the DNA is TGCAGTGCTAGTGAGAACATCTACGAGCAGTACTTC.

This clonotype has a handful of counts. The gene calls are TRBV2 and TRBJ1-4; D ambiguous. Trimming cost V 5 bases and J 5 bases, with 9 bases left between them. The germline V gene has CDR1 SNHLY and CDR2 FYNNEI. The CDR3 consists of 13 residues. The CDR3 protein is CASSRTENEKLFF. CDR3 in DNA: TGTGCCAGCAGTCGGACGGAGAATGAAAAACTGTTTTTT.

CDR3 DNA: TGCAGCGTTAAGGTACCCGGAACTGGGGCCAACGTCCTGACTTTC. Translating gives CSVKVPGTGANVLTF. The genes are TRBV29-1 and TRBJ2-6; D is ambiguous. Deletions cut 5 bases from V and 2 bases from J, with 13 bases between. CDR1 is SQVTM, CDR2 ANQGSEA, per germline. The CDR3 loop spans 15 amino acids.

The chain is built from TRBV25-1 and TRBJ2-2; TRBD2 aligns across 7 bases. With 5 bases clipped from V and 7 bases from J, the junction kept 10 bases outside the gene matches. Germline assignment: CDR1 MGHDK and CDR2 SYGVNS. The length of the CDR3 is 15 residues. In DNA form, the CDR3 reads TGTGCCAGCAGTACTCCGGCGGGAGTAGACGGGGAGCTGTTTTTT. It yields the protein CASSTPAGVDGELFF.